This TCR beta chain was obtained from a study of T cells after yellow fever vaccination. Study overall: Each low-cell-number fraction was prepared by means of SMART-Seq v4 Ultra Low Input.

Template switching with 5'RACE generated the TCR cDNA and added a universal primer site and UMIs. TCRdb re-called the 5' RACE reads with MiXCR, one entry per CDR3 protein. The data show 300,000 to 400,000 distinct CDR3 sequences, with roughly an eighth seen just once and roughly 3% held by the top ten. This clonotype appeared many times. The antigen is undetermined. The V and J ends lost 0 bases and 1 base, in that order; junction bases with no gene match: 0. This CDR3 region has 15 residues. Per germline, CDR1 SGHRS and CDR2 YFSETQ. Study results and caveats: A small share of clonotypes appeared in both CD4 and CD8 compartments.

This specimen was CD4+ T cells sorted from PBMCs, taken 15 days after the yellow fever booster vaccination. The J gene is TRBJ2-5, the V gene TRBV5-1; 10 bases map to TRBD2. This TCR was sampled from a young man who received the YFV17D yellow fever vaccine. CDR3 in amino acids: CASSLVAGGQETQYF. CDR3 DNA sequence: TGCGCCAGCAGCTTGGTAGCGGGGGGCCAAGAGACCCAGTACTTC.